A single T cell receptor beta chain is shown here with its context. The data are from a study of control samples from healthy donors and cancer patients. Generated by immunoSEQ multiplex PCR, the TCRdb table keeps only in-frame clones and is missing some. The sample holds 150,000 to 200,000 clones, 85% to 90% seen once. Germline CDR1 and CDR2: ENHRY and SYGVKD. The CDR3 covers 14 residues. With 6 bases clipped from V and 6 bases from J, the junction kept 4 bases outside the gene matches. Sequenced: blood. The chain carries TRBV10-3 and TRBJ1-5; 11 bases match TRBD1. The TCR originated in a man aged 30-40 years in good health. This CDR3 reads CAISQGQGAQPQHF. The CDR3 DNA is TGTGCCATCAGCCAAGGACAGGGGGCTCAGCCCCAGCATTTT.